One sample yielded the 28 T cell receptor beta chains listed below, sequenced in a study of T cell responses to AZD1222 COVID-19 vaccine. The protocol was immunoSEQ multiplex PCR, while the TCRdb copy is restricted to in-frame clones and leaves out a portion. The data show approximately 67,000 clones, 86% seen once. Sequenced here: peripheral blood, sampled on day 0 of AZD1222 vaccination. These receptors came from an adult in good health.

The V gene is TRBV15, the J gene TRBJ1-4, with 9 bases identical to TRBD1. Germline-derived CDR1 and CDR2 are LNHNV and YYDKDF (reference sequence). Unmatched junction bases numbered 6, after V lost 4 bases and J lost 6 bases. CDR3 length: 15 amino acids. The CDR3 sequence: CATSISQGAYEKLFF. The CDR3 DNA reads TGTGCCACCAGCATTTCACAGGGGGCCTATGAAAAACTGTTTTTT.

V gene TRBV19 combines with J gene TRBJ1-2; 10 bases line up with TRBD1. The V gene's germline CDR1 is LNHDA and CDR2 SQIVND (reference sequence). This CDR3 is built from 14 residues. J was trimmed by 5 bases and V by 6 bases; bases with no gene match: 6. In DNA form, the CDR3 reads TGTGCCAGTAGCCTAAGGGACAGGGGATATGGCTACACCTTC. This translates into CASSLRDRGYGYTF. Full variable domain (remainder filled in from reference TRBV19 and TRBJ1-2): DGGITQSPKYLFRKEGQNVTLSCEQNLNHDAMYWYRQDPGQGLRLIYYSQIVNDFQKGDIAEGYSVSREKKESFPLTVTSAQKNPTAFYLCASSLRDRGYGYTFGSGTRLTVV.

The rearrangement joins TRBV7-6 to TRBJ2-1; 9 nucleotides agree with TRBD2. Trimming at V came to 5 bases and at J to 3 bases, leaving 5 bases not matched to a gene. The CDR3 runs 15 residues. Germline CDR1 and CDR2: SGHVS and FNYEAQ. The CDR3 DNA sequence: TGTGCCAGCAGCCCCCTAGCGGGGAACTACAATGAGCAGTTCTTC. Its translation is CASSPLAGNYNEQFF.

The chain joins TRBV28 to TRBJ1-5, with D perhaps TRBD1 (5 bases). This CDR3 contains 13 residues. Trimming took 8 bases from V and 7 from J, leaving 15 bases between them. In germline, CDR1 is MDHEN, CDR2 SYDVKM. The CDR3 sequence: CASGGRASQPQHF. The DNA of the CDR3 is TGTGCCAGCGGGGGAAGGGCAAGCCAGCCCCAGCATTTT.

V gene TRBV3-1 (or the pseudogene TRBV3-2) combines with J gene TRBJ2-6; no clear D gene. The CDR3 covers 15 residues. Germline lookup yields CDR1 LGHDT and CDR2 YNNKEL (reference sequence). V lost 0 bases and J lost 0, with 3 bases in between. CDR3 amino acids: CASSQDSSGANVLTF. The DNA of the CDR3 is TGTGCCAGCAGCCAAGACAGCTCTGGGGCCAACGTCCTGACTTTC.

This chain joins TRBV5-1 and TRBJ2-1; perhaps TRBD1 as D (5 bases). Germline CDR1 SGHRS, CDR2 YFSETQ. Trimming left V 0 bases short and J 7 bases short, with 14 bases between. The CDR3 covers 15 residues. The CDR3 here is CASSLGRDSFNEQFF. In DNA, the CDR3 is TGCGCCAGCAGCTTGGGCAGGGATTCGTTTAATGAGCAGTTCTTC.

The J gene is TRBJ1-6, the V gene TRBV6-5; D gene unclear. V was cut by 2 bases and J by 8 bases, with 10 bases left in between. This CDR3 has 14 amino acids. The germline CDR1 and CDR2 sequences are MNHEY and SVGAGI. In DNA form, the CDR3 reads TGTGCCAGCAGTTACGAAGGGAAGTATTCACCCCTCCACTTT. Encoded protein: CASSYEGKYSPLHF.

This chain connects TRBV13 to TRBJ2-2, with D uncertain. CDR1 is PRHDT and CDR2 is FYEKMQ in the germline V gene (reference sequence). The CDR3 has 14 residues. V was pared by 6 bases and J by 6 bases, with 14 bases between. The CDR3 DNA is TGTGCCAGCAGTGATACTTATGGCCCCGGGGAGCTGTTTTTT. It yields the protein CASSDTYGPGELFF.

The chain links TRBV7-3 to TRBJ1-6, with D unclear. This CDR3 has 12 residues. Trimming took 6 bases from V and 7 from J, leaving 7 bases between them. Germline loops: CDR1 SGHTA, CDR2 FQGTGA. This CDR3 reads CASSYRNSPLHF. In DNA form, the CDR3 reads TGTGCCAGCAGTTACCGGAATTCACCCCTCCACTTT.

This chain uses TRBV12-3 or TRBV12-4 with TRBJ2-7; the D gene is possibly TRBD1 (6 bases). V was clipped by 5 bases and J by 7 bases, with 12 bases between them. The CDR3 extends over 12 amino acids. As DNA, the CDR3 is TGTGCCAGCAGTCGGGACACGGGGGAGCAGTACTTC. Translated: CASSRDTGEQYF.

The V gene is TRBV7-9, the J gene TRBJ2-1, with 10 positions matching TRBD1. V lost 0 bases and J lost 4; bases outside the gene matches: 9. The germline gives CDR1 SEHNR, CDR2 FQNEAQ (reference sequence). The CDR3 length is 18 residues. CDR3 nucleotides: TGTGCCAGCAGCTTAGCGGGGTGGGGACAGGGGTATTACAATGAGCAGTTCTTC. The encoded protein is CASSLAGWGQGYYNEQFF.

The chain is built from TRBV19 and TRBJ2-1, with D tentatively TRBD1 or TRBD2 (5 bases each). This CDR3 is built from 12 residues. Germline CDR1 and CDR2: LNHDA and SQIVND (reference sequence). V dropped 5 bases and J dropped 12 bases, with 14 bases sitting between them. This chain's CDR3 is CASSPRDRGQFF. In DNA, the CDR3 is TGTGCCAGTAGTCCCCGGGACCGAGGGCAGTTCTTC.

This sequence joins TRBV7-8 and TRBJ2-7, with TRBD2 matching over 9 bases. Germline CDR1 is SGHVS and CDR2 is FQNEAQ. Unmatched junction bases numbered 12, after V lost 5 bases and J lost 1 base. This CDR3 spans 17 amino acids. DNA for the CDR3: TGTGCCAGCAGCATAGGCGGGAGGCTAGCGGGATCCTACGAGCAGTACTTC. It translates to CASSIGGRLAGSYEQYF.

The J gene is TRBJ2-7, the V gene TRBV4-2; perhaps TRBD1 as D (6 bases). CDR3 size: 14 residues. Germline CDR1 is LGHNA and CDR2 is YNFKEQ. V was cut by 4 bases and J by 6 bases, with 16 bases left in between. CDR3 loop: CASSPREGEGEQYF. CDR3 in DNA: TGTGCCAGCAGCCCCCGCGAGGGGGAAGGCGAGCAGTACTTC.

The chain's CDR3 is CGKTATYGYTF. In nucleotides, the CDR3 is TGCGGCAAAACAGCTACTTATGGCTACACCTTC. The V and J genes are TRBV20-1 and TRBJ1-2, with D hard to call. There are 11 residues in the CDR3. CDR1 and CDR2 from the germline V gene are DFQATT and SNEGSKA (reference sequence).

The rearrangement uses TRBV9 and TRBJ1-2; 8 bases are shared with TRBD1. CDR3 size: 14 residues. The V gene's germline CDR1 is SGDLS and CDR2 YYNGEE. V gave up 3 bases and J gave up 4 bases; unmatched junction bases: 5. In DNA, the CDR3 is TGTGCCAGCAGCGCGGACAGGGATCTCTATGGCTACACCTTC. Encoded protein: CASSADRDLYGYTF.

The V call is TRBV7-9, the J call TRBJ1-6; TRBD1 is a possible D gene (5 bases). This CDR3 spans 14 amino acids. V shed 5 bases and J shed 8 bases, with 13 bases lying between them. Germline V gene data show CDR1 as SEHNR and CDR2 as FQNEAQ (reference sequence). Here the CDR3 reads CASSRGGLDSPLHF. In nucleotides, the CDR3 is TGTGCCAGCAGCCGGGGGGGACTTGATTCACCCCTCCACTTT. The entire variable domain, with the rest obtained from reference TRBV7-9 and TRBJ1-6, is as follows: DTGVSQNPRHKITKRGQNVTFRCDPISEHNRLYWYRQTLGQGPEFLTYFQNEAQLEKSRLLSDRFSAERPKGSFSTLEIQRTEQGDSAMYLCASSRGGLDSPLHFGNGTRLTVT.

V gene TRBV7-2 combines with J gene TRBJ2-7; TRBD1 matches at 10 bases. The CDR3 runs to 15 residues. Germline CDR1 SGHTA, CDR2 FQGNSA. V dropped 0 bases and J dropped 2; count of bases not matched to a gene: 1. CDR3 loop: CASSLAGQGPYEQYF. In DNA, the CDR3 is TGTGCCAGCAGCTTAGCGGGACAGGGGCCCTACGAGCAGTACTTC.

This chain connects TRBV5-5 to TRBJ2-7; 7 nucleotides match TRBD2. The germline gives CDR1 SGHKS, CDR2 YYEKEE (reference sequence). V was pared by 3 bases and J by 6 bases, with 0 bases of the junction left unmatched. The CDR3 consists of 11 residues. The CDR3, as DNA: TGTGCCAGCAGCTGGGGGGGCGAGCAGTACTTC. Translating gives CASSWGGEQYF.

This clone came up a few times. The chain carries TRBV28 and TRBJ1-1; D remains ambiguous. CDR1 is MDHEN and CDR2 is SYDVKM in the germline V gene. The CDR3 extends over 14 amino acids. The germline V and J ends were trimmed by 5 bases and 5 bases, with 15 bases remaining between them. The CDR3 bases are TGTGCCAGCAGTCTAACCGGCGTTGAAACTGAAGCTTTCTTT. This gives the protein CASSLTGVETEAFF.

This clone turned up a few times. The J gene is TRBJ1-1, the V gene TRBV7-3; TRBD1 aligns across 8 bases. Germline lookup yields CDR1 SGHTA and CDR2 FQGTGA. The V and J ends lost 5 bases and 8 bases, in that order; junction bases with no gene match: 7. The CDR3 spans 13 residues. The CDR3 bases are TGTGCCAGCAGCCCGGGACAGGCCGACGAAGCTTTCTTT. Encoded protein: CASSPGQADEAFF. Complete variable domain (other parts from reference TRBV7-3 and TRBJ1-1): GAGVSQTPSNKVTEKGKYVELRCDPISGHTALYWYRQSLGQGPEFLIYFQGTGAADDSGLPNDRFFAVRPEGSVSTLKIQRTERGDSAVYLCASSPGQADEAFFGQGTRLTVV.

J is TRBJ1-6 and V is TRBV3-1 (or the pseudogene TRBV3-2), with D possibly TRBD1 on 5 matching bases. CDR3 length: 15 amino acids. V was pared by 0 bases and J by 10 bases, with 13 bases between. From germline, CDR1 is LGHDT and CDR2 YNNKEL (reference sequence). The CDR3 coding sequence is TGTGCCAGCAGCCAAGATGGGGGAGGGCGATCACCCCTCCACTTT. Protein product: CASSQDGGGRSPLHF.

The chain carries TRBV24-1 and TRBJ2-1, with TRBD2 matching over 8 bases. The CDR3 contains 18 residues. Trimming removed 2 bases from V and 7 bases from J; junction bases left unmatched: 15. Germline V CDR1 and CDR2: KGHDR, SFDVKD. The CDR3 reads CATSDSGGREVGRNEQFF. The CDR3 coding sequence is TGTGCCACCAGTGATTCGGGAGGGCGGGAGGTCGGGCGAAATGAGCAGTTCTTC.

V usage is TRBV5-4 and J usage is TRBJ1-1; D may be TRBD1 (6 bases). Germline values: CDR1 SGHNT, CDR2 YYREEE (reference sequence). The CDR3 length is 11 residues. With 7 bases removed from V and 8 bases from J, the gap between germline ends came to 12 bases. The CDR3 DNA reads TGTGCCAGCGGTGACGGGACAGAAGCTTTCTTT. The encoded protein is CASGDGTEAFF.

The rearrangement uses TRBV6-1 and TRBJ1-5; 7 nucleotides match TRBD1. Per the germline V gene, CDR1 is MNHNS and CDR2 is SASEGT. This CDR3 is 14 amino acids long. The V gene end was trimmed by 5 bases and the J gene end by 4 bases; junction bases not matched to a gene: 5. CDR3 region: CASSRTGDNQPQHF. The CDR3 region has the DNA TGTGCCAGCAGTAGGACAGGCGATAATCAGCCCCAGCATTTT.

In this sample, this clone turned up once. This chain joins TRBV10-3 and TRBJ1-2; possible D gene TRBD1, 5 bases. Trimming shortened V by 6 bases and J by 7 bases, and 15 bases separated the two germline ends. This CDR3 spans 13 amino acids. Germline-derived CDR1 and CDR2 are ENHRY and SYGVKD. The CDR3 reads CAISEDRTVGYTF. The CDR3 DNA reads TGTGCCATCAGCGAAGACAGAACAGTTGGCTACACCTTC.

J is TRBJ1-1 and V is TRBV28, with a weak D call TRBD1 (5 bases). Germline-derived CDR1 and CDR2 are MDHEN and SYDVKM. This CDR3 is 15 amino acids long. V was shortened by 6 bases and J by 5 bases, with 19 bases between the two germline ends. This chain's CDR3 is CASSRWRQGNTEAFF. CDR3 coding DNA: TGTGCCAGCAGCCGTTGGCGGCAGGGAAATACTGAAGCTTTCTTT.

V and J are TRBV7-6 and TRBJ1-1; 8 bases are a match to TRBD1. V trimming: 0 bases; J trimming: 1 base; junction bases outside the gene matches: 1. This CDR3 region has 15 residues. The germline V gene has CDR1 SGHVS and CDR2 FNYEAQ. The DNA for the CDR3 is TGTGCCAGCAGCTTAGCCGGGACAGGGAACACTGAAGCTTTCTTT. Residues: CASSLAGTGNTEAFF.